This is a list of T cell receptor beta chains from one sample in a study of Graves' ophthalmopathy and Graves' hyperthyroidism. TCRdb reprocessed the multiplex PCR reads via MiXCR and lists one record per CDR3 protein. The table records approximately 640,000 distinct CDR3 sequences, over 40% of them present only once. The specimen was peripheral blood. The source of these receptors is an adult man with Graves' ophthalmopathy. The CDR3 runs from the conserved cysteine through the conserved F or W. A D gene is named only where the DNA matches it firmly. Rows may omit the clone size; those that give it use once, few, many or a size class.

>.|TRBV12-3/TRBV12-4|many|TRBJ2-2
CASSLLGGELFF
TGTGCCAGCAGTTTATTGGGCGGGGAGCTGTTTTTT
>.|TRBV14|many|TRBJ2-2
CASSHHVGSGELFF
TGTGCCAGCAGCCACCATGTCGGATCCGGGGAGCTGTTTTTT
>.|TRBV11-2|.|TRBJ1-2
CASSQAGPRQGIYGYTF
TGCGCCAGCAGCCAAGCCGGTCCTCGTCAGGGGATCTATGGCTACACCTTC
>TRBD2|TRBV7-2|.|TRBJ2-5
CASSLLGTSGPTETQYF
TGTGCCAGCAGCTTATTAGGGACTAGCGGACCCACAGAGACCCAGTACTTC
>TRBD1|TRBV10-3|.|TRBJ2-7
CASSDRVPYEQYF
TGTGCCAGCAGTGACAGGGTCCCCTACGAGCAGTACTTC
>.|TRBV29-1|.|TRBJ1-3
CSVGYSSGNTIYF
TGCAGCGTTGGGTACAGCTCTGGAAACACCATATATTTT
>.|TRBV5-4|.|TRBJ1-2
CASTPTGVGYTF
TGTGCCAGCACTCCCACCGGGGTTGGCTACACCTTC
>.|TRBV29-1|many|TRBJ2-7
CSVEVLGEQYF
TGCAGCGTTGAGGTACTAGGCGAGCAGTACTTC
>.|TRBV6-5|few|TRBJ2-2
CASSYDTGRAGELFF
TGTGCCAGCAGTTATGATACAGGGCGGGCCGGGGAGCTGTTTTTT
>.|TRBV7-6|.|TRBJ2-7
CASGLGNRPYEQYF
TGTGCCAGCGGCTTAGGGAACAGACCCTACGAGCAGTACTTC
>.|TRBV4-2|few|TRBJ1-1
CASSQAVDWDTEAFF
TGTGCCAGCAGCCAAGCCGTAGACTGGGACACTGAAGCTTTCTTT
>.|TRBV15|.|TRBJ2-7
CATIPGQGDYEQYF
TGTGCCACCATACCCGGGCAGGGAGACTACGAGCAGTACTTC
>TRBD1|TRBV25-1|.|TRBJ2-2
CASSETGGYTGELFF
TGTGCCAGCAGTGAAACAGGGGGCTACACCGGGGAGCTGTTTTTT
>TRBD2|TRBV7-9|many|TRBJ2-7
CASSLALTSGPGEQYF
TGTGCCAGCAGCTTAGCGCTAACTAGCGGACCGGGGGAGCAGTACTTC
>.|TRBV10-3|many|TRBJ1-2
CAISAGYGYTF
TGTGCCATCAGTGCGGGGTATGGCTACACCTTC
>TRBD1|TRBV7-2|.|TRBJ2-5
CASSQFVPGQGAGLILDQETQYF
TGCGCCAGCAGCCAGTTCGTCCCGGGACAGGGGGCCGGGTTGATTTTGGACCAAGAGACCCAGTACTTC
>.|TRBV19|.|TRBJ2-7
CASSSTGREQCF
TGTGCCAGTAGTAGCACAGGTCGGGAGCAGTGCTTC
>TRBD1|TRBV12-3/TRBV12-4|many|TRBJ1-5
CASSPQGAGNQPQHF
TGTGCCAGCAGCCCACAGGGGGCAGGCAATCAGCCCCAGCATTTT
>TRBD2|TRBV7-2|.|TRBJ2-5
CASSLVLAGDPRGETQYF
TGTGCCAGCAGCTTAGTCCTAGCGGGAGACCCCAGGGGGGAGACCCAGTACTTC
>.|TRBV6-6|.|TRBJ2-2
CASTKGANTGELFF
TGTGCCAGCACCAAGGGAGCGAACACCGGGGAGCTGTTTTTT
>.|TRBV10-3|.|TRBJ1-3
CASSRMGQRYSGSTIYF
TGTGCCAGCAGCCGAATGGGGCAGCGGTACTCTGGAAGCACCATATATTTT
>.|TRBV5-1|.|TRBJ2-2
CTSSLVPGTPGELFF
TGCACCAGCAGCTTGGTCCCAGGGACCCCCGGGGAGCTGTTTTTT
>.|TRBV11-1|.|TRBJ1-2
CASSDRGASGGYTF
TGTGCCAGCAGTGATCGTGGCGCTTCTGGGGGCTACACCTTC
>.|TRBV25-1|many|TRBJ1-1
CASSDSQGEAFF
TGTGCCAGCAGTGACTCTCAGGGTGAAGCTTTCTTT
>.|TRBV28|once|TRBJ1-2
CASSPTAGRYGYTF
TGTGCCAGCAGTCCGACGGCGGGACGGTATGGCTACACCTTC
>TRBD1|TRBV30|few|TRBJ2-5
CAWDGKGALMETQYF
TGTGCCTGGGACGGGAAGGGGGCATTGATGGAGACCCAGTACTTC
>.|TRBV7-9|many|TRBJ1-2
CASSSWDNQLNYGYTF
TGTGCCAGCAGCTCGTGGGACAACCAACTCAACTATGGCTACACCTTC
>.|TRBV5-8|.|TRBJ1-1
CASSLGRQSRGTEAFF
TGTGCCAGCAGCCTCGGCAGACAGTCAAGGGGCACTGAAGCTTTCTTT
>.|TRBV9|many|TRBJ2-5
CASSVSGETQYF
TGTGCCAGCAGCGTAAGTGGAGAGACCCAGTACTTC
>TRBD1|TRBV10-3|.|TRBJ2-7
CAIRGTGRHEQYF
TGTGCCATCAGGGGGACAGGACGGCACGAGCAGTACTTC
>.|TRBV25-1|many|TRBJ2-7
CASSEGFSYEQYF
TGTGCCAGCAGTGAAGGATTCTCCTACGAGCAGTACTTC
>TRBD2|TRBV19|.|TRBJ2-1
CASSSFGGSVYNEQFF
TGTGCCAGTAGTAGTTTCGGCGGGAGCGTCTACAATGAGCAGTTCTTC
>.|TRBV7-6|few|TRBJ2-2
CASSLTRSGDTGELFF
TGTGCCAGCAGCTTAACCCGTTCGGGCGACACCGGGGAGCTGTTTTTT
>.|TRBV29-1|.|TRBJ1-1
CSVRGYEGSTEAFF
TGCAGCGTGAGGGGTTATGAGGGGTCCACTGAAGCTTTCTTT
>TRBD1|TRBV16|many|TRBJ1-5
CASSQSGQANQPQHF
TGTGCCAGCAGCCAATCAGGACAGGCCAATCAGCCCCAGCATTTT
>TRBD1|TRBV15|.|TRBJ1-2
CATSSPPDRGYYGYTF
TGTGCCACCAGCAGCCCCCCAGACAGGGGGTACTATGGCTACACCTTC
>.|TRBV10-3|many|TRBJ2-7
CATLGSYEQYF
TGTGCCACCCTGGGCTCCTACGAGCAGTACTTC
>.|TRBV6-5|few|TRBJ2-7
CASSLGPPADEQYF
TGTGCCAGCAGTTTAGGCCCACCGGCCGACGAGCAGTACTTC
>.|TRBV7-2|once|TRBJ2-7
CASSLRQKRLFYEQCF
TGTGCCAGCAGCCTCCGACAGAAACGCCTATTCTACGAGCAGTGCTTC